This T cell receptor (beta chain) was sequenced during a study of control samples from healthy donors and cancer patients. In germline, CDR1 is SGHAT, CDR2 FQNNGV. There are 13 residues in the CDR3. J gave up 6 bases and V 5 bases, and 5 bases lay outside the gene matches. Here immunoSEQ multiplex PCR was the method, and the copy in TCRdb shows in-frame clones only, minus some. Of 96,000 or so clones in the sample, 80% to 95% were seen once. This clonotype was obtained from a man between 18 and 35 years old in good health. Material: blood. The chain links TRBV11-2 to TRBJ2-7; 9 bases are a match to TRBD1. CDR3 sequence reads: CASSRDRAREQYF. The DNA of the CDR3 is TGTGCCAGCAGCCGGGACAGGGCTCGCGAGCAGTACTTC.